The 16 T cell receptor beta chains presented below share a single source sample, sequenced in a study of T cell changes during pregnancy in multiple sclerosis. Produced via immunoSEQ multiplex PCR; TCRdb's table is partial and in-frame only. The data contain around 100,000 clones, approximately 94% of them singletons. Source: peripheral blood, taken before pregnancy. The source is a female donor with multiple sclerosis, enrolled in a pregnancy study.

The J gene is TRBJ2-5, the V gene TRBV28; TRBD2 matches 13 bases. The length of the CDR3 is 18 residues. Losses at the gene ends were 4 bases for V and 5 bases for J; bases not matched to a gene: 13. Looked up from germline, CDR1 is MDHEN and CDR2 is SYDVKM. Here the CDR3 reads CASSSGTSGIVGTETQYF. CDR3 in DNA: TGTGCCAGCAGTTCCGGGACTAGCGGGATAGTCGGTACTGAGACCCAGTACTTC.

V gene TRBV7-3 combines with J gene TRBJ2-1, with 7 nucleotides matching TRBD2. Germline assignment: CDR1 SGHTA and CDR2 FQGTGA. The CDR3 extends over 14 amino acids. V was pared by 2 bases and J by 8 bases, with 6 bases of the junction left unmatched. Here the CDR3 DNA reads TGTGCCAGCAGCTTAGGACTAGGGGTCCATGAGCAGTTCTTC. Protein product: CASSLGLGVHEQFF.

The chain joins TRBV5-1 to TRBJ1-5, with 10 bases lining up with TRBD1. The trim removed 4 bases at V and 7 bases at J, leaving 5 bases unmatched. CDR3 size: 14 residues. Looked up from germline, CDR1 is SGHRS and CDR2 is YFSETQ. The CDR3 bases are TGCGCCAGCAGCCCGACAGGGGGCGGGCAGCCCCAGCATTTT. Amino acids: CASSPTGGGQPQHF.

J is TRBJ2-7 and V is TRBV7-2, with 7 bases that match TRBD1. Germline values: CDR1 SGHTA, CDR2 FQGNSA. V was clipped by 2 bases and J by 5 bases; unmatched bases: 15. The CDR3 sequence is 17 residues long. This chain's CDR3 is CASSLRGLQGVFHEQYF. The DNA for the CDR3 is TGTGCCAGCAGCTTAAGGGGGCTCCAGGGGGTGTTCCACGAGCAGTACTTC.

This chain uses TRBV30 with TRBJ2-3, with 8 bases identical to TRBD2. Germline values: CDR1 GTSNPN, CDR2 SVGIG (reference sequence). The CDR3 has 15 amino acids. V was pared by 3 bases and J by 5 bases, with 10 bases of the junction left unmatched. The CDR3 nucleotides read TGTGCCTGGAGATCGGGAGGGAAAAAAATAGATACGCAGTATTTT. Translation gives CAWRSGGKKIDTQYF. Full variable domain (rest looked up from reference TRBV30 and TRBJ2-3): SQTIHQWPATLVQPVGSPLSLECTVEGTSNPNLYWYRQAAGRGLQLLFYSVGIGQISSEVPQNLSASRPQDRQFILSSKKLLLSDSGFYLCAWRSGGKKIDTQYFGPGTRLTVL.

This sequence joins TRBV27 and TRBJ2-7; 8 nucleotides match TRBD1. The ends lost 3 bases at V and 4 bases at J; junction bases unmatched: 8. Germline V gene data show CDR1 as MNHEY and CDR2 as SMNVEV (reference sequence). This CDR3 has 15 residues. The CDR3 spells CASSLIGTGGYEQYF. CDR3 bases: TGTGCCAGCAGTTTGATAGGGACAGGAGGATACGAGCAGTACTTC.

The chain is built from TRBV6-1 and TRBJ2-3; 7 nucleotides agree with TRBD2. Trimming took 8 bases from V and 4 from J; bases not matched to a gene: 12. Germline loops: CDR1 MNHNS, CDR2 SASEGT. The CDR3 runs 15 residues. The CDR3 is CASSAGGSLSDTQYF. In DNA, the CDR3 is TGTGCCAGCTCCGCCGGCGGGAGTCTCTCAGATACGCAGTATTTT.

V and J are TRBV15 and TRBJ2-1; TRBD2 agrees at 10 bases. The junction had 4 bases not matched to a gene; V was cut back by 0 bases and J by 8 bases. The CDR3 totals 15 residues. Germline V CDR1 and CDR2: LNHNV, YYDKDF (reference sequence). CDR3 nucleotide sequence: TGTGCCACCAGCAGAGATCTAGCGGGAGAAGATGAGCAGTTCTTC. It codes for CATSRDLAGEDEQFF. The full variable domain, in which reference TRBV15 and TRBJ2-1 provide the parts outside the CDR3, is DAMVIQNPRYQVTQFGKPVTLSCSQTLNHNVMYWYQQKSSQAPKLLFHYYDKDFNNEADTPDNFQSRRPNTSFCFLDIRSPGLGDTAMYLCATSRDLAGEDEQFFGPGTRLTVL.

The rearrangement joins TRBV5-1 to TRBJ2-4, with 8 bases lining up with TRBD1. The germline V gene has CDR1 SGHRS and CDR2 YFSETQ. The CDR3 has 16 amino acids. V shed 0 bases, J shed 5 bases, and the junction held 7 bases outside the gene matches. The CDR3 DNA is TGCGCCAGCAGCTTGGTTCTCCCGGGACAGGAAAACATTCAGTACTTC. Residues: CASSLVLPGQENIQYF.

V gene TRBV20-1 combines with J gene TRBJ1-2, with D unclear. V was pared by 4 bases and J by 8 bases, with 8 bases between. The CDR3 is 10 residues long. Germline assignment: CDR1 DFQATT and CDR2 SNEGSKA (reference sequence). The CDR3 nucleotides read TGCAGTGCTACGGGTATAGGCTACACCTTC. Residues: CSATGIGYTF.

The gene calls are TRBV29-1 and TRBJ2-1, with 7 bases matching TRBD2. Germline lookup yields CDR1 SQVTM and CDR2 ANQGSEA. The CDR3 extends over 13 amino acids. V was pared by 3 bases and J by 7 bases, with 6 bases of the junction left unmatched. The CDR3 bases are TGCAGCGTTGATGCGGGAGTAGTGAATGAGCAGTTCTTC. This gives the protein CSVDAGVVNEQFF.

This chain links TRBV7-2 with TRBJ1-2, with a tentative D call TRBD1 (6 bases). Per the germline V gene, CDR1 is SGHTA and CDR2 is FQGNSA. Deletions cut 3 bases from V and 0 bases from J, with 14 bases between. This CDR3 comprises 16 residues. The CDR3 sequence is CASSFGGPTANYGYTF. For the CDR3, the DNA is TGTGCCAGCAGCTTCGGGGGGCCCACCGCTAACTATGGCTACACCTTC. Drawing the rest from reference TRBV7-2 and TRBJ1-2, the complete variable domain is GAGVSQSPSNKVTEKGKDVELRCDPISGHTALYWYRQSLGQGLEFLIYFQGNSAPDKSGLPSDRFSAERTGGSVSTLTIQRTQQEDSAVYLCASSFGGPTANYGYTFGSGTRLTVV.

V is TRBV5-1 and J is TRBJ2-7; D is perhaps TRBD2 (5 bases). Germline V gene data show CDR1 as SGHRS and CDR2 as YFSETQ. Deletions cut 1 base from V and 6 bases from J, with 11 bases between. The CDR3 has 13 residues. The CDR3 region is CASSLWAGSEQYF. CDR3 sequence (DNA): TGCGCCAGCAGCTTGTGGGCGGGTTCCGAGCAGTACTTC.

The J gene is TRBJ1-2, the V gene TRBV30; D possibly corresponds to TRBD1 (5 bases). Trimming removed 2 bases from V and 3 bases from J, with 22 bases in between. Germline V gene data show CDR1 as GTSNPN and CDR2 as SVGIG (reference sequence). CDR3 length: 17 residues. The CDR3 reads CAWSPFGRSGWDYGYTF. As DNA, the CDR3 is TGTGCCTGGAGTCCTTTCGGAAGATCAGGGTGGGACTATGGCTACACCTTC.

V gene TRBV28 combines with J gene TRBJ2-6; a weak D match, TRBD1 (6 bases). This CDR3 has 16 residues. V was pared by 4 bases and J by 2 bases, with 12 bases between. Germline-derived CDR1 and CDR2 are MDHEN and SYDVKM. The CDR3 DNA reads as TGTGCCAGCAGTTCCTCCCCAGGGGCTGGGGCCAACGTCCTGACTTTC. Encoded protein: CASSSSPGAGANVLTF.

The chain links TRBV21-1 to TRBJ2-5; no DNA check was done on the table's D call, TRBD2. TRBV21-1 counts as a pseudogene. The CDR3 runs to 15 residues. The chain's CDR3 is CATAAPTEDAATQYF. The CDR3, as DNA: TGTGCCACAGCCGCACCCACGGAGGACGCAGCGACCCAGTACTTC.